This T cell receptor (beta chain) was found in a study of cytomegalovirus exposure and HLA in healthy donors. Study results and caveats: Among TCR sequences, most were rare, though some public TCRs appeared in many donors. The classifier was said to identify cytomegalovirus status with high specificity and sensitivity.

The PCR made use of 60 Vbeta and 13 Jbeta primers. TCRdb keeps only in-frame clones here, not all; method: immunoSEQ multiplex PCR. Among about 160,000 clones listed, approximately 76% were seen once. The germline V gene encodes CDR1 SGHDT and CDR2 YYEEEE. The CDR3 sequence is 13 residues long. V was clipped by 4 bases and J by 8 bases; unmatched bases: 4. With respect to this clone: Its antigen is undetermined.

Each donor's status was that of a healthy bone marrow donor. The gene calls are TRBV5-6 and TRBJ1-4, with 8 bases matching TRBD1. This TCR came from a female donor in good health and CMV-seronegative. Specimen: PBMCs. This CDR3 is CASSTDRVEKLFF. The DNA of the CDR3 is TGTGCCAGCAGCACGGACAGGGTGGAAAAACTGTTTTTT. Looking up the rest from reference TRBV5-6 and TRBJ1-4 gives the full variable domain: DAGVTQSPTHLIKTRGQQVTLRCSPKSGHDTVSWYQQALGQGPQFIFQYYEEEERQRGNFPDRFSGHQFPNYSSELNVNALLLGDSALYLCASSTDRVEKLFFGSGTQLSVL.